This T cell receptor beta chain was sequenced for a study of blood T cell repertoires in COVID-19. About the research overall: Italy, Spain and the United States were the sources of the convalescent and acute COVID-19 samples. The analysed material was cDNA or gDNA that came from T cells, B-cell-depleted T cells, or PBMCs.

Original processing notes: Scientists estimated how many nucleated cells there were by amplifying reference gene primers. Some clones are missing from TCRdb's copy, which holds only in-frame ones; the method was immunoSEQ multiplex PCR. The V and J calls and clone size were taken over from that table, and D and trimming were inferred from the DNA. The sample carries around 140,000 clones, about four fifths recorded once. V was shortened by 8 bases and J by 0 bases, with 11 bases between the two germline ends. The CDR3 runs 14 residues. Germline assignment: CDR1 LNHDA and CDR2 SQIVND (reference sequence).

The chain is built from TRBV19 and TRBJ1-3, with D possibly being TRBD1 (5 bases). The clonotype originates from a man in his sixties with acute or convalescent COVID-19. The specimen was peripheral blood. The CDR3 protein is CASSFTGSGNTIYF. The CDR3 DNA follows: TGTGCCAGTTCTTTTACAGGCTCTGGAAACACCATATATTTT.